This TCR beta chain was sequenced in a study of breast tumors, draining lymph nodes, adjacent tissues. Breast cancer patients provided tissue from their axillary draining lymph nodes. TCRdb analysed the multiplex PCR reads with MiXCR anew, one entry per CDR3 protein. The profile shows roughly 260,000 distinct CDR3 sequences, 30% of them singletons. Trimming shortened V by 9 bases and J by 7 bases, and 15 bases separated the two germline ends. Per germline, CDR1 MNHNS and CDR2 SASEGT. The CDR3 length is 12 residues. The chain joins TRBV6-1 to TRBJ1-1; D possibly corresponds to TRBD1 (6 bases). The TCR sequence derives from a female donor with breast cancer. Some clones in this sample may be carry-over from other donors' samples. Sequencing was carried out using axillary lymph node tissue. The CDR3 region is CASATLDSEAFF. The CDR3, as DNA: TGTGCCAGTGCCACCTTGGACAGTGAAGCTTTCTTT.